Sequencing of this T cell receptor beta chain was carried out in a study of blood T cell repertoires in COVID-19 (dated by TCRdb to 2019 to 2021). Describing the broader study: Samples from collaborators originated in the United States, Italy and Spain and spanned both the acute and convalescent phases of COVID-19. A de-identified subject ID, COVID-19 status, age in years and sex were almost always included in the sample metadata. The material from the prospective study consisted of cDNA or gDNA derived from T cells, B-cell-depleted T cells, or PBMCs. A freely available public database, intended as a resource for researchers studying the immune response to SARS-CoV-2, is where the repertoires were released. HLA class I and class II types, where available, came from metadata supplied by the sample provider rather than from assay-based typing. The dataset comprised deeply sampled blood TCRbeta repertoires from subjects exposed to, actively infected with, or recovered from COVID-19. The samples were drawn from the first 160 participants of the ongoing ImmuneRACE study and from under 1,500 subjects provided by 6 global collaborators.

What the research found in general, with its limitations: The amount of clinical and demographic metadata varied by source and participant and was provided uncurated.

The CDR3 sequence holds 15 residues, the cysteine and phenylalanine included. Only CDR3 DNA remains: 45 bases, in frame from the first base. The germline V gene sets CDR1 to SGHRS and CDR2 to YFSETQ. V is pared back by 0 bases and J by 1 base, with 7 bases lying between the germline termini. Participants in the prospective study were enrolled through a virtual design, were aged about 18 to 90 years, and lived in roughly 26 United States geographic areas. In the prospective study, participants were assigned to cohorts based on the clinical history participants reported in a screening survey and a study questionnaire. Recovered participants in ImmuneRACE Cohort 3 were defined as having two consecutive negative NP/OP PCR tests, clearance from a healthcare professional, or resolution of symptoms. In the prospective study, mobile phlebotomists collected whole blood, serum and a nasopharyngeal or oropharyngeal swab from each participant. Additional blood draws and questionnaires over an approximately two-month period could optionally be provided by prospective study participants. Prospective study blood samples were shipped either frozen or at room temperature before DNA extraction.

Of note for this clone: Its antigen remains unidentified. The record has no base qualities; no much larger clone is one base away.

The immunoSEQ Assay, a bias-controlled multiplex PCR, was used to amplify TCRbeta CDR3 regions from genomic DNA. The study's own analysis went as follows. The number of nucleated cells in each sample was estimated by amplification of reference gene primers within the assay. To quantify the absolute abundance of each unique TCRbeta CDR3 rearrangement, sequence reads were collapsed and filtered. For each sample, productive Simpson clonality was calculated as the square root of Simpson's diversity index across productive rearrangements. Held by TCRdb, this immuneACCESS table contains in-frame sequences only and omits some clones. Under half of the omission traces to an unresolved V gene where checked; the cause of the rest is unknown. The V and J calls and the clone size are those of that table, but D and trimming were determined from the DNA. The sample records about 170,000 clones, less than 90% of which are singletons. The ten top clones hold 7% to 7.5% of the sample.

This TCR came from a woman aged 45-65 years who had recovered from COVID-19. The rearrangement combines TRBV5-1 with TRBJ2-2; a weak D assignment points to TRBD2 (6 bases agree). Material for sequencing was PBMCs or T cells enriched from blood (not recorded which). The CDR3: CASSLEGGNTGELFF. The DNA is TGCGCCAGCAGCTTGGAGGGAGGGAACACCGGGGAGCTGTTTTTT.